This T cell receptor (beta chain) was documented in a study of early T cells in non-severe SARS-CoV-2 infection. Study in general: Sequenced material consisted of bulk RNA (from unsorted whole blood), and chains were unpaired.

The protocol attached unique molecular identifiers to individual cDNA molecules. TCRdb reanalysed the 5' RACE reads using MiXCR and keeps one entry per CDR3 protein. The repertoire holds about 64,000 distinct CDR3 sequences, with around 4.6% as singletons. Per the germline V gene, CDR1 is SNHLY and CDR2 is FYNNEI. The CDR3 covers 13 residues. V dropped 8 bases and J dropped 3; count of bases not matched to a gene: 6. The material sequenced was whole blood. The TCR comes from an adult who was a healthcare worker with PCR-confirmed SARS-CoV-2 infection or an uninfected control (not recorded which). The chain joins TRBV2 to TRBJ2-5, with 7 bases lining up with TRBD2. The CDR3 is CASPERGEETQYF. DNA for the CDR3: TGTGCCAGCCCCGAACGGGGGGAAGAGACCCAGTACTTC.